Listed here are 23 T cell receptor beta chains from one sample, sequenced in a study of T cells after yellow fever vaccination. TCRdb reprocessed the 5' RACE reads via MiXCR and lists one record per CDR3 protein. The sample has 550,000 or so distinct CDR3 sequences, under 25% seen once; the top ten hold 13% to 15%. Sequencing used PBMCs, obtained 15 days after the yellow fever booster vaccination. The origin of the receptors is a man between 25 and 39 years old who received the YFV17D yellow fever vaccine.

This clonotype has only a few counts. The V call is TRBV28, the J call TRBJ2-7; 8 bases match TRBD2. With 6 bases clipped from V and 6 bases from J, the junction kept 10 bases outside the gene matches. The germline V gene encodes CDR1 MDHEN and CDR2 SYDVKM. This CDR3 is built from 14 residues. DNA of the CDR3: TGTGCCAGCAGACCGGGAGGGCCCCCAGTCGAGCAGTACTTC. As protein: CASRPGGPPVEQYF.

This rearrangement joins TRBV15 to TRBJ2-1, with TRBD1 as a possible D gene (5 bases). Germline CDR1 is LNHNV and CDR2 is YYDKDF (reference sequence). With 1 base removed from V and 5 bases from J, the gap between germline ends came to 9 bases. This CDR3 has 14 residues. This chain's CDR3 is CATSRGVGHNEQFF. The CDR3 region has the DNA TGTGCCACCAGCAGAGGAGTGGGGCACAATGAGCAGTTCTTC.

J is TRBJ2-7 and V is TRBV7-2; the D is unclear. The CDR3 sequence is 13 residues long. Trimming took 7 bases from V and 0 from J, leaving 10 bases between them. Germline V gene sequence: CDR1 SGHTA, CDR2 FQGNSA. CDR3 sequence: CASIPPASYEQYF. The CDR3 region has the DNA TGTGCCAGCATCCCGCCCGCCTCCTACGAGCAGTACTTC.

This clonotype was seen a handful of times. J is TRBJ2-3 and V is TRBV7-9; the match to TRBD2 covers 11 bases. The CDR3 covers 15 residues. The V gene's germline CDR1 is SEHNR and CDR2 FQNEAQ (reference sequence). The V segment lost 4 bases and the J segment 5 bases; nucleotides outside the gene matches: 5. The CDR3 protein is CASSYRLAGIDTQYF. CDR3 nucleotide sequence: TGTGCCAGCAGCTACCGACTAGCGGGAATAGATACGCAGTATTTT.

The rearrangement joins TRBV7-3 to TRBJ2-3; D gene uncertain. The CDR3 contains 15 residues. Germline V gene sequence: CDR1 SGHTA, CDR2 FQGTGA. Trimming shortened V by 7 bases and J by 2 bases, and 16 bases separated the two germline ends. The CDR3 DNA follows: TGTGCCAGCACCTCTAACGGCCGGGCCACAGATACGCAGTATTTT. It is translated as CASTSNGRATDTQYF.

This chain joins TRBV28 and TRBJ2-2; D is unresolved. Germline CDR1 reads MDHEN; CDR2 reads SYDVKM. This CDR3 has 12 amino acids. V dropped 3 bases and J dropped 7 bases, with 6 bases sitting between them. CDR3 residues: CASSLFLGELFF. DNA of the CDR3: TGTGCCAGCAGTTTGTTCCTCGGGGAGCTGTTTTTT.

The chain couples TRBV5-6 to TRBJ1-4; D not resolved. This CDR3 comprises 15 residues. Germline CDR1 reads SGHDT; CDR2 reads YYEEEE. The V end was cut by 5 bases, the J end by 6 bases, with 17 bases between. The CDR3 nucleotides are TGTGCCAGCAGAAGAACCTCCGAGGACGATGAAAAACTGTTTTTT. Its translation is CASRRTSEDDEKLFF.

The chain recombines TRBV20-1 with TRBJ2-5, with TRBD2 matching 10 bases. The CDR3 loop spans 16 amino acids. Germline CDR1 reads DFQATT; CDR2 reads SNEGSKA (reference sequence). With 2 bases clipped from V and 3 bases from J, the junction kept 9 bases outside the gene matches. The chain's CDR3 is CSARPPSGRKEETQYF. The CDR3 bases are TGCAGTGCTAGACCCCCTAGCGGGAGAAAGGAAGAGACCCAGTACTTC.

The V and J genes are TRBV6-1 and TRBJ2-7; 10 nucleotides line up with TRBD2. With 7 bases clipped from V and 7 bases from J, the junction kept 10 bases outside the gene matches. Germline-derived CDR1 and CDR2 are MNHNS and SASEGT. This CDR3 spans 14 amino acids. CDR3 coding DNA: TGTGCCAGCAAACCTCTAGCGGGAGCCGGTGAGCAGTACTTC. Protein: CASKPLAGAGEQYF.

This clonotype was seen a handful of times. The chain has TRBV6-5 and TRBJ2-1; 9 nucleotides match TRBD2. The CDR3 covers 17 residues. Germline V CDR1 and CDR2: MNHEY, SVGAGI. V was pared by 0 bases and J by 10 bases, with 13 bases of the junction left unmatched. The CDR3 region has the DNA TGTGCCAGCAGTTACTCCTTGGCGGGAGGGAAATTTGGCGAGCAGTTCTTC. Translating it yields CASSYSLAGGKFGEQFF.

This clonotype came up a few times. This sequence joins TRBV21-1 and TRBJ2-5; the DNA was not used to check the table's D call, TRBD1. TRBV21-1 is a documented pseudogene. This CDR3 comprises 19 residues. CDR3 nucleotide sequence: TGTGCCAGCAGCAAAGTCTGCAGCCCAGCGGGACACTCCTGGGAGACCCAGTACTTC. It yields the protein CASSKVCSPAGHSWETQYF.

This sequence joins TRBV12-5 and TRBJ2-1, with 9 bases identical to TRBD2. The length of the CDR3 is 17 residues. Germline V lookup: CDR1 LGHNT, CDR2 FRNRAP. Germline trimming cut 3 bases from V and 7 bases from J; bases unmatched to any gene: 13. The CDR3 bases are TGTGCTAGTGGTTTTGGGCCCTCACTAGCGGGCGGGAATGAGCAGTTCTTC. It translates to CASGFGPSLAGGNEQFF. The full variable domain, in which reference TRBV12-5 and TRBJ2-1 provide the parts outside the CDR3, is DARVTQTPRHKVTEMGQEVTMRCQPILGHNTVFWYRQTMMQGLELLAYFRNRAPLDDSGMPKDRFSAEMPDATLATLKIQPSEPRDSAVYFCASGFGPSLAGGNEQFFGPGTRLTVL.

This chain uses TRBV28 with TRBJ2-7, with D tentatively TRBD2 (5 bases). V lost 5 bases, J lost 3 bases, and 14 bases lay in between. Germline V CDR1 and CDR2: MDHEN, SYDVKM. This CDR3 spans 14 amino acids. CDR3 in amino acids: CASSPGGGNYEQYF. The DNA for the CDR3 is TGTGCCAGCAGTCCCGGTGGAGGAAACTACGAGCAGTACTTC.

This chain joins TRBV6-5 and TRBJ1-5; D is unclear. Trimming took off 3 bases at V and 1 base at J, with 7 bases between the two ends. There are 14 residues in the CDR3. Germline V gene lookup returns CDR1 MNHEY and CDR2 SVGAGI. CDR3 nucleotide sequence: TGTGCCAGCAGTTATGGGGAAAGCAATCAGCCCCAGCATTTT. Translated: CASSYGESNQPQHF.

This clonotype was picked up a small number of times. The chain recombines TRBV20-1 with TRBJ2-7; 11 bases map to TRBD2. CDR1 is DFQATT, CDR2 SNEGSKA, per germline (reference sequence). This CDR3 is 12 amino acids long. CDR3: CSALAGGPDQYF. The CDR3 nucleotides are TGCAGCGCCTTAGCGGGAGGGCCGGATCAGTACTTC.

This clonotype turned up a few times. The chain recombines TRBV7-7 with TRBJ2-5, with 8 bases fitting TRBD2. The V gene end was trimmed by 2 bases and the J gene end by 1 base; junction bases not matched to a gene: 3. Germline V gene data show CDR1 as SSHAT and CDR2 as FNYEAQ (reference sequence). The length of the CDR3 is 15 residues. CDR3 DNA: TGTGCCAGCAGCTTAACTAGCGGAATCCAAGAGACCCAGTACTTC. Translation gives CASSLTSGIQETQYF.

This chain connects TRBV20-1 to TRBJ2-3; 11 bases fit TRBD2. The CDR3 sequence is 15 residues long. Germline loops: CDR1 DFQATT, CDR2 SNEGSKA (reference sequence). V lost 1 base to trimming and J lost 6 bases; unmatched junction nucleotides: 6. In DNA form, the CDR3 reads TGCAGTGCTAGAGGGCTAGCGGGAGGTTCGGATACGCAGTATTTT. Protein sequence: CSARGLAGGSDTQYF.

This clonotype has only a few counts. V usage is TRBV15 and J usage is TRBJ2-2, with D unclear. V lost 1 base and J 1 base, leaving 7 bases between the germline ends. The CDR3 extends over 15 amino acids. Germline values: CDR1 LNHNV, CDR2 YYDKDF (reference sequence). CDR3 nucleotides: TGTGCCACCAGCAGAGCCCGGCAGAACACCGGGGAGCTGTTTTTT. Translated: CATSRARQNTGELFF.

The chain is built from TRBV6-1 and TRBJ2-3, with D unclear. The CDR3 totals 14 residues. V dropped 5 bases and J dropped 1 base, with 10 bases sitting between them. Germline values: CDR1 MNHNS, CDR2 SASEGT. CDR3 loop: CASSLKLGTDTQYF. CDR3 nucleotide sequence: TGTGCCAGCAGTCTCAAGCTGGGCACAGATACGCAGTATTTT.

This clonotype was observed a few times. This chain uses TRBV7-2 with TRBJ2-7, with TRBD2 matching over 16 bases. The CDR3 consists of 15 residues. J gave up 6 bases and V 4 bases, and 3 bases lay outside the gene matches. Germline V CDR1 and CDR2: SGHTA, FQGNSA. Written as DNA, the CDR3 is TGTGCCAGCAGCTGGGGACTAGCGGGAGGGAGCGAGCAGTACTTC. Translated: CASSWGLAGGSEQYF.

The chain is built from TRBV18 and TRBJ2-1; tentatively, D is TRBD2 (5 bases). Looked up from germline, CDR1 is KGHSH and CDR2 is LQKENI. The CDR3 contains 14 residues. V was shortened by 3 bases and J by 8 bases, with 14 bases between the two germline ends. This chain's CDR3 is CASSPLAARDEQFF. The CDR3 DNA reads TGTGCCAGCTCACCTCTAGCAGCTCGGGATGAGCAGTTCTTC.

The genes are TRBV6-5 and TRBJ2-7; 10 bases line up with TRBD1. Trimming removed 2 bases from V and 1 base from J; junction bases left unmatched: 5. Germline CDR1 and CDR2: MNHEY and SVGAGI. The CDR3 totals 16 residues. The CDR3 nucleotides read TGTGCCAGCAGTTACCGGGACAGGGGCGAGTCCTACGAGCAGTACTTC. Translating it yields CASSYRDRGESYEQYF.

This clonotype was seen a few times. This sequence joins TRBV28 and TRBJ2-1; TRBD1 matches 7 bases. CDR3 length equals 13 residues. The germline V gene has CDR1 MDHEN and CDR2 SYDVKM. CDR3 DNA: TGTCAAAGCGCCGGACAGGCCTACAATGAGCAGTTCTTC. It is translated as CQSAGQAYNEQFF.